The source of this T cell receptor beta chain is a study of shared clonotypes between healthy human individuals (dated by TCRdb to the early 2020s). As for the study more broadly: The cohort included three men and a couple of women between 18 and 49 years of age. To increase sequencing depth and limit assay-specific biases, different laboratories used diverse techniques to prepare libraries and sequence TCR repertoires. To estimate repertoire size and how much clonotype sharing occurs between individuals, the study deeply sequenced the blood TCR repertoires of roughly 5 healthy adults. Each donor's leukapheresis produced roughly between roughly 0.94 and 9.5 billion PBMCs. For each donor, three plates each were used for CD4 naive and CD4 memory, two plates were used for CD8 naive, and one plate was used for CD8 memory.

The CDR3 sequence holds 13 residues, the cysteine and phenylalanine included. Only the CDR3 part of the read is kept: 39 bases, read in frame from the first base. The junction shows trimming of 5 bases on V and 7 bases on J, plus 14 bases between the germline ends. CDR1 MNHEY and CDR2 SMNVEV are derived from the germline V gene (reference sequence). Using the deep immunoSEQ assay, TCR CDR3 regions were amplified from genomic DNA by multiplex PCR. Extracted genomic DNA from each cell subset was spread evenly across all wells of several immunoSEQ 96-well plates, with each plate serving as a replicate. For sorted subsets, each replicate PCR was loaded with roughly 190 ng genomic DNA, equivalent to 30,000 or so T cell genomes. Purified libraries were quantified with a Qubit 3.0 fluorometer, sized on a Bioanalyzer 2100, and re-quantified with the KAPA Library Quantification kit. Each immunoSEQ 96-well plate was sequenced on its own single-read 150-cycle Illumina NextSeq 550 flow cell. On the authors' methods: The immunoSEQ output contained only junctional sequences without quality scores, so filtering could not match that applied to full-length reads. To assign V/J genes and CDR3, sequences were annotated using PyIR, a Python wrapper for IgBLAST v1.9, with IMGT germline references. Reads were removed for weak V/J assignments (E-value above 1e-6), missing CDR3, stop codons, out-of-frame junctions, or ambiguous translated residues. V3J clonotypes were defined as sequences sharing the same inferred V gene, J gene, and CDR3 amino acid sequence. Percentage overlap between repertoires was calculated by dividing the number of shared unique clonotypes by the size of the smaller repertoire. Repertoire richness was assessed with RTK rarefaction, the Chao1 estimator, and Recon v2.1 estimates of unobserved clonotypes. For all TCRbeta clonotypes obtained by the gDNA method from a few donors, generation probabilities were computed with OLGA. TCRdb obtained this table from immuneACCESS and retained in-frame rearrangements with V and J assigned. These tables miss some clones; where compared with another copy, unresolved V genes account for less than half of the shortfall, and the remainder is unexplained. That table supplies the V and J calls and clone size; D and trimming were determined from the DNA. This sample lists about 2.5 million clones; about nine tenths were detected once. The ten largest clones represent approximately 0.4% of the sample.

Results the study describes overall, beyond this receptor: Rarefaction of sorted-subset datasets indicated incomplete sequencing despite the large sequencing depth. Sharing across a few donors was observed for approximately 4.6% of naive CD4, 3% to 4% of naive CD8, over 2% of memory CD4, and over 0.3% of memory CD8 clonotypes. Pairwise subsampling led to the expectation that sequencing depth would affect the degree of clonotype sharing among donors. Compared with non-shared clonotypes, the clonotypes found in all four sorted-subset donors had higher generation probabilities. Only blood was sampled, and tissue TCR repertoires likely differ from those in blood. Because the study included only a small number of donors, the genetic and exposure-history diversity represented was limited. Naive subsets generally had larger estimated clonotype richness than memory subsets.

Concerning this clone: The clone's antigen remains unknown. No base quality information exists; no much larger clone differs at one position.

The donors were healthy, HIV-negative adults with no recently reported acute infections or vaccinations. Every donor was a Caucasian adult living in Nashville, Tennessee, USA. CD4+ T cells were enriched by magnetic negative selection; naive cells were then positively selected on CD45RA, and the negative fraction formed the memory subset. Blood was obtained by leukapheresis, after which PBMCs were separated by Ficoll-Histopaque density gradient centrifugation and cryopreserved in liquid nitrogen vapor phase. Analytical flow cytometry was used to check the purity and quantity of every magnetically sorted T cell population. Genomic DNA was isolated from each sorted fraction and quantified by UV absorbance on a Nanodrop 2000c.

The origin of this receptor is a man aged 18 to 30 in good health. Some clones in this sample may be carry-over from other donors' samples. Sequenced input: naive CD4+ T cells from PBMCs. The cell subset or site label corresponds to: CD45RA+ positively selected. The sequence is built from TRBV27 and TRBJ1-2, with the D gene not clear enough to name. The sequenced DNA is TGTGCCAGCAGTCCGCGAGTATTCTCTGGCTACACCTTC. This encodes CASSPRVFSGYTF.